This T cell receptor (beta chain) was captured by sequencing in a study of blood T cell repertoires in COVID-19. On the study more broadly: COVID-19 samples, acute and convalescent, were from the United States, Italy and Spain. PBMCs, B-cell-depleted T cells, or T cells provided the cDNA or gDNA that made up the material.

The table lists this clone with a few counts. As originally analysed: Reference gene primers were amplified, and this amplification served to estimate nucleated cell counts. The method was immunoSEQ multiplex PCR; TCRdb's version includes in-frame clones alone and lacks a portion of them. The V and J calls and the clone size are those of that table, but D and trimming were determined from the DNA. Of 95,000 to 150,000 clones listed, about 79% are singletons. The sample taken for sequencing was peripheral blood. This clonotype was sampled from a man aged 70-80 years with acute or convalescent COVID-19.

In DNA, the CDR3 is TGTGCCAGCAGTACACAGTGGATGAACACTGAAGCTTTCTTT. This translates into CASSTQWMNTEAFF. The rearrangement joins TRBV2 to TRBJ1-1; D is ambiguous. V was trimmed by 5 bases and J by 0 bases, leaving 10 bases between them. Germline V lookup: CDR1 SNHLY, CDR2 FYNNEI. CDR3 length: 14 amino acids.